This TCR beta chain came from a study of response to subunit inactivated influenza vaccine. Study-wide points: It was suggested by the authors that few new T cells are recruited by each seasonal influenza vaccination.

TCRdb called the RT-PCR reads again in MiXCR, with one record for every CDR3 protein. The data contain around 750,000 distinct CDR3 sequences, around 20% of them singletons. The CDR3 runs 15 residues. Unmatched junction bases numbered 10, after V lost 3 bases and J lost 4 bases. CDR1 DFQATT and CDR2 SNEGSKA come from the germline V gene (reference sequence). This clonotype appeared a few times. The antigen is undetermined. V usage is TRBV20-1 and J usage is TRBJ1-2; 8 bases match TRBD1. Here the sequenced sample was PBMCs from blood, taken 5 days after vaccination. This clonotype originated in a man between 45 and 60 years old who received an inactivated influenza vaccine. DNA for the CDR3: TGCAGTGCTAGTCCATTCCAGGGGGCTGGCTATGGCTACACCTTC. Translated, it gives CSASPFQGAGYGYTF.